Below, 9 T cell receptor beta chains from the same sample are listed, as sequenced in a study of a mutant IDH1 vaccine in newly diagnosed glioma (dated by TCRdb to about 2021). The library was built by means of the immunoSEQ multiplex PCR assay. TCRdb took this table from immuneACCESS and kept in-frame rearrangements with V and J called. Such tables lack part of the clones; where checked against another copy, unresolved V genes explain under half of the gap, and the rest is unexplained. The sample table lists over 45,000 clones, less than 80% of them with a count of one. The ten largest make up around 5% of the sample. Their recognized antigens are unknown. Sample time point, as interpreted from the label and publication: week 47, end of study. A 20-mer mutant IDH1 peptide at 300 micrograms in Montanide made up each vaccine dose, which was injected subcutaneously together with topical imiquimod.

Sample: PBMCs, taken from a glioma patient whose treatment included an IDH1 peptide vaccine. All receptors come from a man between 45 and 60 years old with glioma.

The V and J genes are TRBV27 and TRBJ1-4, with TRBD1 identical over 7 bases. V gave up 0 bases and J gave up 4 bases; unmatched junction bases: 2. CDR3 length equals 15 residues. Germline V lookup: CDR1 MNHEY, CDR2 SMNVEV (reference sequence). The CDR3, as DNA: TGTGCCAGCAGTTTATCAGGGGACAGTAATGAAAAACTGTTTTTT. Amino acid sequence: CASSLSGDSNEKLFF.

Only one count was recorded for this clone. The chain recombines TRBV5-5 with TRBJ1-5, with TRBD1 matching 7 bases. The CDR3 spans 15 residues. Germline V gene lookup returns CDR1 SGHKS and CDR2 YYEKEE (reference sequence). Unmatched junction bases numbered 7, after V lost 5 bases and J lost 2 bases. CDR3 in DNA: TGTGCCAGCAGTTCGACAGGGTGGGGCAATCAGCCCCAGCATTTT. Translation: CASSSTGWGNQPQHF.

This clone was detected only once. This sequence joins TRBV9 and TRBJ2-1; a weak D match, TRBD2 (5 bases). The ends were cut back, 2 bases at V and 6 bases at J, with 9 bases in the middle. Germline values: CDR1 SGDLS, CDR2 YYNGEE. This CDR3 is built from 13 residues. The DNA for the CDR3 is TGTGCCAGCAGCGTCGGGAACTTCAATGAGCAGTTCTTC. This translates into CASSVGNFNEQFF.

V usage is TRBV6-5 and J usage is TRBJ2-5; 10 bases agree with TRBD1. The CDR3 length is 15 residues. The germline V gene encodes CDR1 MNHEY and CDR2 SVGAGI. J lost 5 bases, V lost 5 bases, and 8 bases had no gene match. The CDR3 DNA is TGTGCCAGCAGTCGCCCGACAGGGGGCGGGGAGACCCAGTACTTC. Protein: CASSRPTGGGETQYF.

This clone came up a few times. The chain employs TRBV5-4 and TRBJ2-1, with D possibly TRBD1 on 5 matching bases. V lost 1 base, J lost 5 bases, and 13 bases lay in between. Germline V gives CDR1 SGHNT, CDR2 YYREEE (reference sequence). The CDR3 is made up of 15 amino acids. In DNA form, the CDR3 reads TGTGCCAGCAGCTTGAAACAGGCTAACGACAATGAGCAGTTCTTC. Protein product: CASSLKQANDNEQFF.

The J gene is TRBJ2-3, the V gene TRBV29-1; either TRBD1 or TRBD2 may supply D (6 bases each). Germline V gene sequence: CDR1 SQVTM, CDR2 ANQGSEA. The CDR3 is made up of 11 amino acids. The V end was cut by 5 bases, the J end by 4 bases, with 7 bases between. The CDR3 spells CSVRGADTQYF. The CDR3 bases are TGCAGCGTTAGGGGGGCAGATACGCAGTATTTT.

V and J are TRBV2 and TRBJ1-2; TRBD1 matches at 9 bases. The CDR3 has 13 amino acids. V lost 6 bases and J lost 4; bases outside the gene matches: 3. Germline loops: CDR1 SNHLY, CDR2 FYNNEI. CDR3 bases: TGTGCCAGCAGAGAGGACAGGGGCTATGGCTACACCTTC. Protein: CASREDRGYGYTF.

About this clone itself: Other DNA sequences in this specimen translate into the identical CDR3. This chain links TRBV2 with TRBJ1-4; 10 bases agree with TRBD1. Germline-derived CDR1 and CDR2 are SNHLY and FYNNEI. The CDR3 consists of 14 residues. With V trimmed by 1 base and J by 8 bases, 1 base remained unmatched. This CDR3 is CASSEGTGGEKLFF. CDR3 nucleotide sequence: TGTGCCAGCAGTGAAGGGACAGGGGGGGAAAAACTGTTTTTT.

The DNA of the CDR3 is TGTGCCAGCAGCGTAGAAAGGGGAACAGGGGTTAACTATGGCTACACCTTC. Its translation is CASSVERGTGVNYGYTF. This chain links TRBV9 with TRBJ1-2; 7 nucleotides agree with TRBD1. This CDR3 has 17 residues. J was trimmed by 1 base and V by 0 bases; bases with no gene match: 9. Germline V gene data show CDR1 as SGDLS and CDR2 as YYNGEE.